This T cell receptor beta chain is drawn from a study of regulatory T cells in long-lasting Graves disease. Study-level background: Over 5 years of antithyroid drugs plus positive TSH receptor antibodies defined persistent Graves' disease.

As for time point: persistent/refractory GD, antithyroid drugs over 5 years with positive TRAb. Generation of the TCR library employed RNA extracted from PBMCs. This CDR3 region has 13 residues. Germline-derived CDR1 and CDR2 are SEHNR and FQNEAQ (reference sequence). This clonotype was recorded a few times. Only one base separates this from a far larger clonotype, so it likely reflects a read error. Sequencing libraries for TCR beta were prepared with iRepertoire HTBI primers and Arm-PCR of CDR3 regions. TCRdb reprocessed the multiplex PCR reads via MiXCR and lists one record per CDR3 protein. The sample shows 400,000 to 500,000 distinct CDR3 sequences, 20% to 25% of them seen only once.

The rearrangement links TRBV7-9 to TRBJ1-1; no reliable D call. The sequencing used peripheral blood mononuclear cells (PBMCs), collected when the disease was refractory, from a patient treated with antithyroid drugs. The TCR originated in a female donor with Graves disease. The CDR3 loop is CASSLGRNAEAFF. The CDR3 DNA is TGTGCCAGCAGCTTAGGCAGGAACGCTGAAGCTTTCTTT. The complete variable domain, with remaining parts taken from reference TRBV7-9 and TRBJ1-1, reads DTGVSQNPRHKITKRGQNVTFRCDPISEHNRLYWYRQTLGQGPEFLTYFQNEAQLEKSRLLSDRFSAERPKGSFSTLEIQRTEQGDSAMYLCASSLGRNAEAFFGQGTRLTVV.